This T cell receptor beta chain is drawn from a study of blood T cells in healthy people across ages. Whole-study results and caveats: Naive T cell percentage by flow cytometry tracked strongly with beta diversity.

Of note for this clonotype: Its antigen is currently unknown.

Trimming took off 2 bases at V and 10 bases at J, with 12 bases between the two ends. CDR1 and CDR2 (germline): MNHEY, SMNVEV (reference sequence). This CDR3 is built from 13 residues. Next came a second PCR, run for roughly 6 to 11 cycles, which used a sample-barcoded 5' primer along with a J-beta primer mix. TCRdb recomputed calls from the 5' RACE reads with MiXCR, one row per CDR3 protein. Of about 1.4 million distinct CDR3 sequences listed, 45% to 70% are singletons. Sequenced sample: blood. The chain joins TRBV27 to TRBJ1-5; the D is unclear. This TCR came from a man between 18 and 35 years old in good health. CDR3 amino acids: CASSLDGGSPQHF. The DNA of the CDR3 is TGTGCCAGCAGTTTAGACGGAGGCAGCCCCCAGCATTTT.